The source of this T cell receptor beta chain is a study of CD8 T cells in Susac syndrome. An amount of RNA that ranged from roughly 0.5 to 1 ug was reverse transcribed with random hexamers. Multiplex PCR with immunoSEQ amplified the TCR beta CDR3 across 54 Vbeta and 13 Jbeta. MiXCR, applied by TCRdb to the immunoSEQ multiplex PCR reads, yields one record per CDR3 protein. The data contain under 200,000 distinct CDR3 sequences, 85% to 95% of them singletons. Concerning this clonotype itself: Its antigen is not identified.

Study results and caveats: By the study's own acknowledgment, its TCR sequencing and HLA analysis included relatively few individuals.

Sequencing targeted TCR beta in T cells from blood (CD8+ and CD4+). Negative isolation was used for CD8+ and CD4+ T cells, and FACS enrichment was applied to TEMRA cells. Sequenced sample: CD8+ T cells from PBMCs. This TCR came from a human donor with multiple sclerosis.

DNA of the CDR3: TGTGCCAGCAGCTGGACAGCCGATTATGGCTACACCTTC. Translated, it gives CASSWTADYGYTF. The chain is built from TRBV7-2 and TRBJ1-2; TRBD1 might be the D (6 bases). Germline V gene lookup returns CDR1 SGHTA and CDR2 FQGNSA. The V and J ends lost 4 bases and 5 bases respectively, with 11 bases between them. The CDR3 spans 13 residues.